The source of this TCR beta chain is a study of blood T cell repertoires in COVID-19. Measured with immunoSEQ multiplex PCR; TCRdb has only the in-frame clones, and not every one. This sample has 250,000 to 400,000 clones, with 88% found just once. Germline CDR1 SGHKS, CDR2 YYEKEE (reference sequence). The CDR3 is 16 amino acids. Trimming cost V 3 bases and J 6 bases; bases outside gene matches: 11. The clonotype was recovered from a woman aged 25 to 45 with COVID-19, enrolled during active disease. This chain links TRBV5-5 with TRBJ1-5, with TRBD1 matching 8 bases. Sample: peripheral blood. In DNA, the CDR3 is TGTGCCAGCAGCTACTCCTCCGGACAGGGATCTCAGCCCCAGCATTTT. It codes for CASSYSSGQGSQPQHF. Using reference TRBV5-5 and TRBJ1-5 for the parts outside the CDR3, the full variable domain is DAGVTQSPTHLIKTRGQQVTLRCSPISGHKSVSWYQQVLGQGPQFIFQYYEKEERGRGNFPDRFSARQFPNYSSELNVNALLLGDSALYLCASSYSSGQGSQPQHFGDGTRLSIL.